Given below is one T cell receptor beta chain in context. The data were taken from a study of blood T cell repertoires in COVID-19. Study in general: There were acute and convalescent COVID-19 samples, and they came from the United States, Italy and Spain. From T cells, B-cell-depleted T cells, or PBMCs came the material, which was cDNA or gDNA.

As originally analysed: Reference gene primer amplification yielded estimated nucleated cell counts. The protocol was immunoSEQ multiplex PCR, while the TCRdb copy is restricted to in-frame clones and leaves out a portion. V and J calls and clone size are copied from that table; D and trimming were computed from the DNA. The table includes 95,000 to 110,000 clones, about 88% detected once. Germline V gene lookup returns CDR1 SGHVS and CDR2 FNYEAQ. The CDR3 consists of 15 residues. Trimming removed 5 bases from V and 6 bases from J; junction bases left unmatched: 5. The chain carries TRBV7-6 and TRBJ2-1, with 12 bases fitting TRBD2. Sequencing was carried out using peripheral blood. This TCR was sampled from a human donor in a cohort sampled during active COVID-19. CDR3 residues: CASSPGLAGRNEQFF. Written as DNA, the CDR3 is TGTGCCAGCAGCCCCGGACTAGCGGGACGCAATGAGCAGTTCTTC. The entire variable domain, with the rest obtained from reference TRBV7-6 and TRBJ2-1, is as follows: GAGVSQSPRYKVTKRGQDVALRCDPISGHVSLYWYRQALGQGPEFLTYFNYEAQQDKSGLPNDRFSAERPEGSISTLTIQRTEQRDSAMYRCASSPGLAGRNEQFFGPGTRLTVL.